Each of the 17 T cell receptor beta chains below was sequenced from the same sample in a study of cytomegalovirus exposure and HLA in healthy donors. PCR amplification relied on 60 Vbeta primers (plus 13 Jbeta primers). Only in-frame clones appear in the TCRdb table, and some are missing; sequencing was by immunoSEQ multiplex PCR. Here the sample spans 95,000 to 150,000 clones, around 70% being singletons. Sequencing was carried out using PBMCs. The receptors here all came from a woman aged 35 to 49 in good health and CMV-seropositive.

This clone has only one observation. The rearrangement uses TRBV6-5 and TRBJ1-4; weak D call: TRBD1 (6 bases). The CDR3 length is 14 residues. V was clipped by 6 bases and J by 4 bases, with 12 bases between them. CDR1 and CDR2 (germline): MNHEY, SVGAGI. In DNA, the CDR3 is TGTGCCAGCAGCATGGACAGCTTTAATGAAAAACTGTTTTTT. It encodes CASSMDSFNEKLFF.

This chain joins TRBV9 and TRBJ2-1, with D hard to call. Per the germline V gene, CDR1 is SGDLS and CDR2 is YYNGEE. The CDR3 spans 17 residues. Trimming removed 0 bases at V and 0 bases at J, with 13 bases between. Here the CDR3 reads CASSVAGQPHSYNEQFF. The CDR3 coding sequence is TGTGCCAGCAGCGTAGCTGGGCAGCCGCACTCCTACAATGAGCAGTTCTTC.

The chain employs TRBV5-1 and TRBJ1-1, with D perhaps TRBD1 (6 bases). Trimming left V 4 bases short and J 0 bases short, with 10 bases between. Germline CDR1 reads SGHRS; CDR2 reads YFSETQ. The CDR3 runs 14 residues. CDR3 sequence (DNA): TGCGCCAGCAGCATCAGGACAGTGAACACTGAAGCTTTCTTT. The encoded protein is CASSIRTVNTEAFF. Using reference TRBV5-1 and TRBJ1-1 for the parts outside the CDR3, the full variable domain is KAGVTQTPRYLIKTRGQQVTLSCSPISGHRSVSWYQQTPGQGLQFLFEYFSETQRNKGNFPGRFSGRQFSNSRSEMNVSTLELGDSALYLCASSIRTVNTEAFFGQGTRLTVV.

The chain uses TRBV5-1 and TRBJ1-1, with D maybe TRBD1 (5 bases). Germline CDR1 and CDR2: SGHRS and YFSETQ. Deletions cut 0 bases from V and 0 bases from J, with 9 bases between. The CDR3 consists of 15 residues. Written as DNA, the CDR3 is TGCGCCAGCAGCTTGGGGGCGGGGGTGAACACTGAAGCTTTCTTT. This translates into CASSLGAGVNTEAFF.

The chain employs TRBV7-2 and TRBJ1-6; D call uncertain. Germline V gene lookup returns CDR1 SGHTA and CDR2 FQGNSA. V gave up 0 bases and J gave up 8 bases, with 11 bases separating them. The CDR3 has 15 amino acids. The CDR3 loop is CASSLAGGLYSPLHF. In nucleotides, the CDR3 is TGTGCCAGCAGCTTAGCGGGCGGGCTATATTCACCCCTCCACTTT.

The V gene is TRBV14, the J gene TRBJ2-2; 14 bases fit TRBD2. Per germline, CDR1 SGHDN and CDR2 FVKESK. V gave up 1 base and J gave up 5 bases; unmatched junction bases: 3. There are 17 residues in the CDR3. The CDR3 DNA sequence: TGTGCCAGCAGCCAAGGACTAGCGGGGGGGCGAACCGGGGAGCTGTTTTTT. Its translation: CASSQGLAGGRTGELFF.

This sequence joins TRBV28 and TRBJ1-2; no reliable D call. This CDR3 contains 13 residues. Trimming left V 3 bases short and J 3 bases short, with 8 bases between. Germline values: CDR1 MDHEN, CDR2 SYDVKM. The CDR3 nucleotides are TGTGCCAGCAGTTTGCCCGGGTACTATGGCTACACCTTC. Protein sequence: CASSLPGYYGYTF.

The rearrangement joins TRBV6-5 to TRBJ1-1, with TRBD1 as a possible D gene (5 bases). The V end was cut by 0 bases, the J end by 0 bases, with 8 bases between. Germline V gives CDR1 MNHEY, CDR2 SVGAGI. This CDR3 is built from 15 residues. CDR3 nucleotide sequence: TGTGCCAGCAGTTACTCGCCGGACATGAACACTGAAGCTTTCTTT. It specifies CASSYSPDMNTEAFF.

This clone has more than one count but fewer than ten. This chain joins TRBV2 and TRBJ2-7; no clear D. The CDR3 runs 12 residues. V was cut by 6 bases and J by 1 base, with 7 bases left in between. Germline V gene data show CDR1 as SNHLY and CDR2 as FYNNEI. The CDR3 bases are TGTGCCAGCAGAATCAGTTCCTACGAGCAGTACTTC. Protein: CASRISSYEQYF.

The gene calls are TRBV9 and TRBJ2-3, with D unclear. Trimming took off 4 bases at V and 1 base at J, with 13 bases between the two ends. The CDR3 length is 15 residues. The V gene's germline CDR1 is SGDLS and CDR2 YYNGEE. The CDR3, as DNA: TGTGCCAGCAGCCCGACACTGGGTGGCACAGATACGCAGTATTTT. Amino acid sequence: CASSPTLGGTDTQYF.

The chain is built from TRBV6-4 and TRBJ2-1; D may be TRBD1 (5 bases). This CDR3 region has 13 residues. CDR1 MRHNA and CDR2 SNTAGT come from the germline V gene. Trimming shortened V by 4 bases and J by 7 bases, and 11 bases separated the two germline ends. DNA of the CDR3: TGTGCCAGCAGTGGACAGTCCGGGAATGAGCAGTTCTTC. Protein: CASSGQSGNEQFF.

This chain uses TRBV7-9 with TRBJ1-2; D gene ambiguous. Germline V gives CDR1 SEHNR, CDR2 FQNEAQ (reference sequence). V was clipped by 5 bases and J by 7 bases, with 14 bases between them. The CDR3 is 13 residues long. DNA of the CDR3: TGTGCCAGCAGCGCCGGGTCCCCCATTGGCTACACCTTC. Protein sequence: CASSAGSPIGYTF.

The chain employs TRBV7-9 and TRBJ1-2, with unresolved D. Trimming took 3 bases from V and 10 from J, leaving 15 bases between them. The CDR3 spans 13 residues. Germline V CDR1 and CDR2: SEHNR, FQNEAQ (reference sequence). The CDR3 bases are TGTGCCAGCAGCTTGGTAGCAGAGGCGGTCTACACCTTC. This sequence encodes CASSLVAEAVYTF.

The V gene is TRBV5-1, the J gene TRBJ2-1, with TRBD2 identical over 8 bases. After removal of 3 bases from V and 8 bases from J, the junction contained 7 bases not matched to a gene. The germline gives CDR1 SGHRS, CDR2 YFSETQ. The CDR3 loop spans 14 amino acids. This chain's CDR3 is CASSWRGAGDEQFF. The DNA for the CDR3 is TGCGCCAGCAGCTGGCGGGGAGCGGGGGATGAGCAGTTCTTC.

This chain joins TRBV21-1 and TRBJ2-7; the table's TRBD1 call for D was not verified on the DNA. TRBV21-1 is marked as a pseudogene. This CDR3 is 18 amino acids long. CDR3 nucleotide sequence: TGTGCCAGCAGCAAAGCCGATCGACAGGGGGGAATTCACGACGAGCAGTACTTC. It yields the protein CASSKADRQGGIHDEQYF.

The chain joins TRBV7-9 to TRBJ2-5; 8 bases match TRBD2. The junction had 10 bases not matched to a gene; V was cut back by 5 bases and J by 5 bases. From germline, CDR1 is SEHNR and CDR2 FQNEAQ (reference sequence). The CDR3 runs to 15 residues. CDR3 coding DNA: TGTGCCAGCAGCAGGGGACTAGATTATTCGGAGACCCAGTACTTC. It codes for CASSRGLDYSETQYF. Complete variable domain (other parts from reference TRBV7-9 and TRBJ2-5): DTGVSQNPRHKITKRGQNVTFRCDPISEHNRLYWYRQTLGQGPEFLTYFQNEAQLEKSRLLSDRFSAERPKGSFSTLEIQRTEQGDSAMYLCASSRGLDYSETQYFGPGTRLLVL.

The chain carries TRBV18 and TRBJ1-5; perhaps TRBD1 as D (6 bases). CDR3 length: 15 amino acids. Germline-derived CDR1 and CDR2 are KGHSH and LQKENI. Trimming pared 3 bases from V and 4 bases from J, leaving 13 bases between. The CDR3 DNA sequence: TGTGCCAGCTCACCGACCGGGACAAGTAATCAGCCCCAGCATTTT. It yields the protein CASSPTGTSNQPQHF.